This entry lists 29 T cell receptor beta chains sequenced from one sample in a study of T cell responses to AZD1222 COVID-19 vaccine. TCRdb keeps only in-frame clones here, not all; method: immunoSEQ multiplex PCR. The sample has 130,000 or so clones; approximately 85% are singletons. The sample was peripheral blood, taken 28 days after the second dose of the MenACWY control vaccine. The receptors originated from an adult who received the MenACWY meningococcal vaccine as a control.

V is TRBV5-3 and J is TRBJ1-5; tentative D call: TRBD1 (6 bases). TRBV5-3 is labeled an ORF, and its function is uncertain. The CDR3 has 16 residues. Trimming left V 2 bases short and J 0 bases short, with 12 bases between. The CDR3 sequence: CARSFQQGNSNQPQHF. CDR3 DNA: TGTGCCAGAAGCTTTCAACAGGGAAATAGCAATCAGCCCCAGCATTTT.

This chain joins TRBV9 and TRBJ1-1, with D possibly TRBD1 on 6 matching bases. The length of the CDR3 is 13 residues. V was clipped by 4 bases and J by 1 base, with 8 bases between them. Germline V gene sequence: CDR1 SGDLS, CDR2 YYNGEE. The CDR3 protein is CASSRGWNTEAFF. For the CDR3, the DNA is TGTGCCAGCAGCAGGGGGTGGAACACTGAAGCTTTCTTT.

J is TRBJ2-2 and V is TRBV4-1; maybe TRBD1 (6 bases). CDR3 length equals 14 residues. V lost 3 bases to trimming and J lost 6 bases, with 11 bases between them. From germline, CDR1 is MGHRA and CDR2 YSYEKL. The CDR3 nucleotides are TGCGCCAGCAGCCAGGGGGCGCACCCCGGGGAGCTGTTTTTT. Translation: CASSQGAHPGELFF.

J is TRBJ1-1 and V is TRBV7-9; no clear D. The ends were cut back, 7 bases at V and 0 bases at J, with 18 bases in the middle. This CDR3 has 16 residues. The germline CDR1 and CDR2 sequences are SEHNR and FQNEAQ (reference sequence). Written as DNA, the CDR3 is TGTGCCAGCACCGACCTATCGAGGGTAATGAACACTGAAGCTTTCTTT. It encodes CASTDLSRVMNTEAFF.

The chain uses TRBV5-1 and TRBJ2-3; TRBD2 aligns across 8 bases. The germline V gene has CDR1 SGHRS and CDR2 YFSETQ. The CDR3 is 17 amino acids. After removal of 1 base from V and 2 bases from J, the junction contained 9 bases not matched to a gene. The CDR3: CASSLLGSGAITDTQYF. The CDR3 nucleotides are TGCGCCAGCAGCTTGTTAGGTAGCGGGGCGATCACAGATACGCAGTATTTT.

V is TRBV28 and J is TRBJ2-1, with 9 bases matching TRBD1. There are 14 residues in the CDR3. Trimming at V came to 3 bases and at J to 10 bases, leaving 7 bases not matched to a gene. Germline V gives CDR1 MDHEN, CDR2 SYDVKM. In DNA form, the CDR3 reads TGTGCCAGCAGTTTGATACAGGGGGCTCAGGAGCAGTTCTTC. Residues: CASSLIQGAQEQFF.

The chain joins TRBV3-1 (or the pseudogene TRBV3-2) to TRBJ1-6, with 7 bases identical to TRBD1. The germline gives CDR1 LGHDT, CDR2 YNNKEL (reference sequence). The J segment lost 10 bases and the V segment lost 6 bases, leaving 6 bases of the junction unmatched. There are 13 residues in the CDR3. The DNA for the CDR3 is TGTGCCAGCAGTCACACAGGGGAATCACCCCTCCACTTT. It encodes CASSHTGESPLHF.

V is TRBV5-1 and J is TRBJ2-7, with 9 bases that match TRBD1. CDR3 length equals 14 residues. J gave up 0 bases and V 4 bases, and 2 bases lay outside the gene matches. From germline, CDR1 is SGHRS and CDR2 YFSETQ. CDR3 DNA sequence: TGCGCCAGCAGCCCGGGACAGGGCTCCTACGAGCAGTACTTC. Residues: CASSPGQGSYEQYF.

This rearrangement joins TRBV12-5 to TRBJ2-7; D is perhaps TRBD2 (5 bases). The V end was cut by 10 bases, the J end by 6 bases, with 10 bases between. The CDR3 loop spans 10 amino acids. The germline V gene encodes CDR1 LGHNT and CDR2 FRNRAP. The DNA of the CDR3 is TGTGCTACCAGAGAGGGCGAGCAGTACTTC. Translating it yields CATREGEQYF. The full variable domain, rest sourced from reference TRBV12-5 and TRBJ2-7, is DARVTQTPRHKVTEMGQEVTMRCQPILGHNTVFWYRQTMMQGLELLAYFRNRAPLDDSGMPKDRFSAEMPDATLATLKIQPSEPRDSAVYFCATREGEQYFGPGTRLTVT.

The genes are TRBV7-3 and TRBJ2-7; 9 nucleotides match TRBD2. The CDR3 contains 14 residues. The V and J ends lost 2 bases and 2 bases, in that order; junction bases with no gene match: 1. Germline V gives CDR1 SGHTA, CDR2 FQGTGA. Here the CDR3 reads CASSLLAGAYEQYF. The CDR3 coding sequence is TGTGCCAGCAGCTTATTAGCGGGGGCCTACGAGCAGTACTTC.

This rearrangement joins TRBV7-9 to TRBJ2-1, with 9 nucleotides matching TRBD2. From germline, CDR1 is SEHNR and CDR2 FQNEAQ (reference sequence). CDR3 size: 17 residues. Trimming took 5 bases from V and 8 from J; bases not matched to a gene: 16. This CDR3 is CASSIQSRLAGLDEQFF. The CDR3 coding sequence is TGTGCCAGCAGCATACAGTCTCGGCTAGCGGGACTCGATGAGCAGTTCTTC.

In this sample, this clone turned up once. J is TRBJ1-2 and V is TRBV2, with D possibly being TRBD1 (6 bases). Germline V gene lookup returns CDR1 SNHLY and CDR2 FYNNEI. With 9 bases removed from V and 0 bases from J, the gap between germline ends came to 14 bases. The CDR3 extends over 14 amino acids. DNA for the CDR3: TGTGCCAGTATTCCGGACAGTTCTAACTATGGCTACACCTTC. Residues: CASIPDSSNYGYTF.

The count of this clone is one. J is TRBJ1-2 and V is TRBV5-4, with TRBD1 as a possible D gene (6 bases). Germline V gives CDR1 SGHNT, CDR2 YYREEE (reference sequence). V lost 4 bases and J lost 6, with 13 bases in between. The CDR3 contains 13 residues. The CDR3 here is CASSPPTGDGYTF. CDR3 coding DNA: TGTGCCAGCAGCCCCCCGACAGGTGATGGCTACACCTTC.

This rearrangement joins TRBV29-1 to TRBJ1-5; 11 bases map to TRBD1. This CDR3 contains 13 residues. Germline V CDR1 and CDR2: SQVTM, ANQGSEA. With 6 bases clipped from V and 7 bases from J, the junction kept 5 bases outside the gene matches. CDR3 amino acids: CSVGTGGYQPQHF. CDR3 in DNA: TGCAGCGTGGGGACAGGGGGATACCAGCCCCAGCATTTT.

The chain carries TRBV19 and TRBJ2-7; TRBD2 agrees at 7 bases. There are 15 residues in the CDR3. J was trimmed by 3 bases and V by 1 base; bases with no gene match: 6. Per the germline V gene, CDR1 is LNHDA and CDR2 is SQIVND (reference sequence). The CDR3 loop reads CASSIGAGRVYEQYF. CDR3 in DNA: TGTGCCAGTAGTATAGGGGCGGGGAGGGTCTACGAGCAGTACTTC.

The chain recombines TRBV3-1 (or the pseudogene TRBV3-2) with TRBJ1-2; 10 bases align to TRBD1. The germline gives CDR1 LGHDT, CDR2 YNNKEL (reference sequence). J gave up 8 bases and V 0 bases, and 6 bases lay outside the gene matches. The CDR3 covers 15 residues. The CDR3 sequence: CASSQEGTGDEGYTF. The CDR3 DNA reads TGTGCCAGCAGCCAAGAGGGGACAGGGGATGAGGGCTACACCTTC.

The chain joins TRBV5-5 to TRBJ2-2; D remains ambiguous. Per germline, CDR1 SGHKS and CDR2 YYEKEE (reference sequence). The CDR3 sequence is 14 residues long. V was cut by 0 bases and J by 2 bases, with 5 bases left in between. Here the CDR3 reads CASSLDVNTGELFF. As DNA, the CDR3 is TGTGCCAGCAGCTTGGACGTTAACACCGGGGAGCTGTTTTTT.

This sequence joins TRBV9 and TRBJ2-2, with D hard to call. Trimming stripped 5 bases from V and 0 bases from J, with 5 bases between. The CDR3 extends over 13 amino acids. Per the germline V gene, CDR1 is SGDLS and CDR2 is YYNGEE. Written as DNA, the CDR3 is TGTGCCAGCAGGGGGTCGAACACCGGGGAGCTGTTTTTT. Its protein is CASRGSNTGELFF.

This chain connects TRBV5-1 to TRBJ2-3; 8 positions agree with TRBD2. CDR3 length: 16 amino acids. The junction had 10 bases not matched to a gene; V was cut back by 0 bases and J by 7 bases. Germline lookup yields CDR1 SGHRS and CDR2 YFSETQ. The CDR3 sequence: CASSLEAGGSLNTQYF. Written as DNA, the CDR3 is TGCGCCAGCAGCTTGGAGGCGGGAGGTTCGTTGAATACGCAGTATTTT.

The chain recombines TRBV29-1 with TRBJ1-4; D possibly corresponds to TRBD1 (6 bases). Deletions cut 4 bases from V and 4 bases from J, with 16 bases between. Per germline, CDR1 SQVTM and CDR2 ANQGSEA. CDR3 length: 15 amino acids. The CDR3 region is CSVAKGAGVNEKLFF. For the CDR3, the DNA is TGCAGCGTTGCAAAAGGGGCAGGGGTTAATGAAAAACTGTTTTTT.

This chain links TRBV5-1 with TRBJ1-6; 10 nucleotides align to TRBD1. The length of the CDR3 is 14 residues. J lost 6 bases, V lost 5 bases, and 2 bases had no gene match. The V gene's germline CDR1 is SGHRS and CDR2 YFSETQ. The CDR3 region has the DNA TGCGCCAGCAGAGGGACAGGGGTTAATTCACCCCTCCACTTT. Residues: CASRGTGVNSPLHF.

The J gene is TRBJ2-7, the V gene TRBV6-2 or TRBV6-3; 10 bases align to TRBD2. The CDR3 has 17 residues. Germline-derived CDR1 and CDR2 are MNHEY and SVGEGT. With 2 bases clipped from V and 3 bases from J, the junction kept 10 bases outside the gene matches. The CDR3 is CASSYRERLAGHYEQYF. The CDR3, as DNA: TGTGCCAGCAGTTACAGGGAGCGACTAGCGGGTCACTACGAGCAGTACTTC.

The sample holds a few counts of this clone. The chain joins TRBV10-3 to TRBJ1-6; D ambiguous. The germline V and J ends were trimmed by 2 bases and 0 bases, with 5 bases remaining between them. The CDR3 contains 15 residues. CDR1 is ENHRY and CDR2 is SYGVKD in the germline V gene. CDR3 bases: TGTGCCATCAGTGAGGACCTCTCCTATAATTCACCCCTCCACTTT. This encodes CAISEDLSYNSPLHF.

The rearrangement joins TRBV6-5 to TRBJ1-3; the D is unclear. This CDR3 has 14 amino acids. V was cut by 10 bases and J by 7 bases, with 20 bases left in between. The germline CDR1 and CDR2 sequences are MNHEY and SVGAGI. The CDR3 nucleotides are TGTGCCACCTTACCGTCGGGAATACGGAACACCATATATTTT. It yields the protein CATLPSGIRNTIYF.

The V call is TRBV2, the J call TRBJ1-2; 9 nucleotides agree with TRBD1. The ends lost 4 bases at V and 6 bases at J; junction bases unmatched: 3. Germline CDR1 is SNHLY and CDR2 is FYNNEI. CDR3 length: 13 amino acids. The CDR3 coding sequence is TGTGCCAGCAGTGGGGACAGGGAGCATGGCTACACCTTC. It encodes CASSGDREHGYTF. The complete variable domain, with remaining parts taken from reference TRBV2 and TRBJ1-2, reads EPEVTQTPSHQVTQMGQEVILRCVPISNHLYFYWYRQILGQKVEFLVSFYNNEISEKSEIFDDQFSVERPDGSNFTLKIRSTKLEDSAMYFCASSGDREHGYTFGSGTRLTVV.

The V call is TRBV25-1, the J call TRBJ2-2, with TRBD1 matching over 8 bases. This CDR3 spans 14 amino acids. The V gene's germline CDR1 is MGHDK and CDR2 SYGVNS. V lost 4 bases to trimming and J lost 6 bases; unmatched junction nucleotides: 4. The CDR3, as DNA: TGTGCCAGCAGTGGCGACAGGGGATCCGGGGAGCTGTTTTTT. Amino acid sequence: CASSGDRGSGELFF.

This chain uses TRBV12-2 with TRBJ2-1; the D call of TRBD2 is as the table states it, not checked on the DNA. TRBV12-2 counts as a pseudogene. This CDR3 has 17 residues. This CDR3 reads CASRLDAVPSSYNEQFF. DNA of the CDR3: TGTGCAAGTCGCTTAGACGCCGTACCTAGCTCCTACAATGAGCAGTTCTTC.

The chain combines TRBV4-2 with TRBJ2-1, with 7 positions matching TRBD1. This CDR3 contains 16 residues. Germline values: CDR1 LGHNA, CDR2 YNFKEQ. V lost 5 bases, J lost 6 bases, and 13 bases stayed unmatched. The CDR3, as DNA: TGTGCCAGCAGCATGCGGACAGGCTCTTTGGTCAATGAGCAGTTCTTC. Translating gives CASSMRTGSLVNEQFF.

The CDR3 region has the DNA TGTGCCACCAGCAGAGATCCGACAGGATTACTTTACAATGAGCAGTTCTTC. This gives the protein CATSRDPTGLLYNEQFF. The chain links TRBV15 to TRBJ2-1; D is perhaps TRBD1 (6 bases). CDR3 length: 17 amino acids. Germline CDR1 LNHNV, CDR2 YYDKDF (reference sequence). V dropped 0 bases and J dropped 4 bases, with 16 bases sitting between them.